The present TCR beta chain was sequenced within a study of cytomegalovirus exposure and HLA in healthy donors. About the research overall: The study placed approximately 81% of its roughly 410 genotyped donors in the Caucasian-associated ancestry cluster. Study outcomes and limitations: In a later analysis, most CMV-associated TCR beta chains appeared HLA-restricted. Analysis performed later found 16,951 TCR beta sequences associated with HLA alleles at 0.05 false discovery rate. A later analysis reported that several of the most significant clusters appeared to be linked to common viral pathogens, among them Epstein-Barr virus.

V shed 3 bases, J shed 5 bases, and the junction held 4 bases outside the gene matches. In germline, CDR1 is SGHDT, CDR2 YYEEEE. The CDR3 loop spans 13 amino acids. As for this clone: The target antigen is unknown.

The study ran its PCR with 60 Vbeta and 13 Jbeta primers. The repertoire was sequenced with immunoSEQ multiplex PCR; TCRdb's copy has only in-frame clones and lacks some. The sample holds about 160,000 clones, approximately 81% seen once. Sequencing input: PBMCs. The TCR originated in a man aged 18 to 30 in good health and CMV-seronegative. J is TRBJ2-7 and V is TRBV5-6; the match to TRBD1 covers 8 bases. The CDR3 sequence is CASSSQGGDEQYF. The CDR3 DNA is TGTGCCAGCAGCTCACAGGGGGGTGACGAGCAGTACTTC.